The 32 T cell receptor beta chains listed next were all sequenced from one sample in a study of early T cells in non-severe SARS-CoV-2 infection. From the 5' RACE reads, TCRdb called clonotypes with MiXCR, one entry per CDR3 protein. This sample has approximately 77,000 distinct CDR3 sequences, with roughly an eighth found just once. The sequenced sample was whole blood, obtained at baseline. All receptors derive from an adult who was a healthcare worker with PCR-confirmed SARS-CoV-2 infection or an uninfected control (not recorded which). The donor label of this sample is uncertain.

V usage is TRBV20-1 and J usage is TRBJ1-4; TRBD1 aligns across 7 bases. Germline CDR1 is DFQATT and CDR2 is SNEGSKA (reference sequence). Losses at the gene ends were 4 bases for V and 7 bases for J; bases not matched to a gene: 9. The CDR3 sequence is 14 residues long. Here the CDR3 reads CSATPDRESEKLFF. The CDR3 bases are TGCAGTGCTACCCCCGACAGGGAAAGTGAAAAACTGTTTTTT.

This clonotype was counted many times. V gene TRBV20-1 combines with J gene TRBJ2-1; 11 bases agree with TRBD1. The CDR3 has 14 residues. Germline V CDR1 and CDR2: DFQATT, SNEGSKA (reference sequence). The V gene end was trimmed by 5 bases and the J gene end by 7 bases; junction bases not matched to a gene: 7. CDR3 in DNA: TGCAGTGCTCCCTTAGGACAGGGGGCGAATGAGCAGTTCTTC. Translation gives CSAPLGQGANEQFF.

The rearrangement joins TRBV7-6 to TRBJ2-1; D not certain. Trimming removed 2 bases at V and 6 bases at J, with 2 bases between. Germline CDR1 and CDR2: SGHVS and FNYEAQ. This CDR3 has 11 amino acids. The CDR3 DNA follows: TGTGCCAGCAGCTTATCCAATGAGCAGTTCTTC. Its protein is CASSLSNEQFF.

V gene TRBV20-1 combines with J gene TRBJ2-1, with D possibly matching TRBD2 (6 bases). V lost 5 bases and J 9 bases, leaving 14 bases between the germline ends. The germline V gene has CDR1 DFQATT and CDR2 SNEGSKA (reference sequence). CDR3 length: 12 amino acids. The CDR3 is CSALRRGGEQFF. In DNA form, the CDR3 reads TGCAGTGCTTTGAGGCGGGGAGGTGAGCAGTTCTTC.

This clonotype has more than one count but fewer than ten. Here the CDR3 DNA reads TGTGCCAGCAGCAGAGTATTGAACACTGAAGCTTTCTTT. Its protein is CASSRVLNTEAFF. J is TRBJ1-1 and V is TRBV9; D is unclear. Germline values: CDR1 SGDLS, CDR2 YYNGEE. The CDR3 covers 13 residues. V was trimmed by 4 bases and J by 0 bases, leaving 7 bases between them.

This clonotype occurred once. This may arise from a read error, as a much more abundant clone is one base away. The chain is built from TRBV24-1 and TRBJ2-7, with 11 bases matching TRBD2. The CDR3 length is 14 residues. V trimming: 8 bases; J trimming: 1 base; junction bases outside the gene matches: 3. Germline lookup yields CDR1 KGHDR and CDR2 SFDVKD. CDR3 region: CATMGLAESYEQYF. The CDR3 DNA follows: TGTGCCACCATGGGACTAGCGGAATCCTACGAGCAGTACTTC.

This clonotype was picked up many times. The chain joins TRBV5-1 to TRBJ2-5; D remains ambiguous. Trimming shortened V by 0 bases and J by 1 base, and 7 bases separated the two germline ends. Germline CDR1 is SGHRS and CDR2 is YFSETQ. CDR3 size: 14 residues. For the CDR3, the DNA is TGCGCCAGCAGCTTGGGACCAATCCAAGAGACCCAGTACTTC. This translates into CASSLGPIQETQYF.

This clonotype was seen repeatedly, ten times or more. The CDR3 protein is CASSESRLDNEQFF. DNA of the CDR3: TGTGCCAGCAGTGAATCGCGACTTGACAATGAGCAGTTCTTC. The V call is TRBV2, the J call TRBJ2-1; D gene unclear. Germline V gene lookup returns CDR1 SNHLY and CDR2 FYNNEI. This CDR3 region has 14 residues. V lost 2 bases to trimming and J lost 5 bases, with 10 bases between them.

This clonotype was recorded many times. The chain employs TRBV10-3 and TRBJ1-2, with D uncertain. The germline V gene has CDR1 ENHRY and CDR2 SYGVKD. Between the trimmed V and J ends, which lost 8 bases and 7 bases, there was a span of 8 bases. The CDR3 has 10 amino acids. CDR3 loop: CAIGAAGYTF. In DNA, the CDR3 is TGTGCCATCGGAGCGGCTGGCTACACCTTC.

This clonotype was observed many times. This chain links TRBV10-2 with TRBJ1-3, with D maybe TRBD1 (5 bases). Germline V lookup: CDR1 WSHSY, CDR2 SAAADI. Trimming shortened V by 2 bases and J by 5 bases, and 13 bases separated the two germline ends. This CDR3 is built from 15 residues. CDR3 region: CASSEPRGPRNTIYF. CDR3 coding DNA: TGCGCCAGCAGTGAGCCTCGGGGACCTAGAAACACCATATATTTT.

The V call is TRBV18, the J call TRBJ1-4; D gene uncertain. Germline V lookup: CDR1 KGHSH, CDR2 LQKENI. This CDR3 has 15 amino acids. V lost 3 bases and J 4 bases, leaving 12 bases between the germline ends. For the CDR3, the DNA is TGTGCCAGCTCACCTATGGTGGGAAATAATGAAAAACTGTTTTTT. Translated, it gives CASSPMVGNNEKLFF.

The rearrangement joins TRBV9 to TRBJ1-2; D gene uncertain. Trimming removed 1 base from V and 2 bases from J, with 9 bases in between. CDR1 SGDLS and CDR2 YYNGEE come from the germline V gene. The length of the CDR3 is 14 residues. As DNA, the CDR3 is TGTGCCAGCAGCGTAACTACGGAAAACTATGGCTACACCTTC. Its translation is CASSVTTENYGYTF. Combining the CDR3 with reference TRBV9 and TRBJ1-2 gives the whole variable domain DSGVTQTPKHLITATGQRVTLRCSPRSGDLSVYWYQQSLDQGLQFLIQYYNGEERAKGNILERFSAQQFPDLHSELNLSSLELGDSALYFCASSVTTENYGYTFGSGTRLTVV.

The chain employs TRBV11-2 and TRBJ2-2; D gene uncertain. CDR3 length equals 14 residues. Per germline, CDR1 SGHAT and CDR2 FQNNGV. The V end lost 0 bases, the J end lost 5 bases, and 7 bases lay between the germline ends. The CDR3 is CASSLDKETGELFF. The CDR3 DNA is TGTGCCAGCAGCTTAGATAAGGAAACCGGGGAGCTGTTTTTT.

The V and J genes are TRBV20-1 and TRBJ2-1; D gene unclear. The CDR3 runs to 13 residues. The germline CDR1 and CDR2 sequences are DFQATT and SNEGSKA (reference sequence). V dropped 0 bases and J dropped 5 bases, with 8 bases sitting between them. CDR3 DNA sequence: TGCAGTGCTAGAGAGGGTCGCCACAATGAGCAGTTCTTC. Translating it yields CSAREGRHNEQFF.

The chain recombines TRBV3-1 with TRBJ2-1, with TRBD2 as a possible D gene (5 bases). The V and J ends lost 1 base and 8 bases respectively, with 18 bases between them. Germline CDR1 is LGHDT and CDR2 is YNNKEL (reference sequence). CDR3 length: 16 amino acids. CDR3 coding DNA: TGTGCCAGCAGCCAAGCGAGCGGTCCCCATCGGGATGAGCAGTTCTTC. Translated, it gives CASSQASGPHRDEQFF.

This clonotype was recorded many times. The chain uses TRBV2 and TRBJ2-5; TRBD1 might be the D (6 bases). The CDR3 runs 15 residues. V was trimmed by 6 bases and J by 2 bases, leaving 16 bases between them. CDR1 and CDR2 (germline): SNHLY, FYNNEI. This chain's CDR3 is CASRQGGATQETQYF. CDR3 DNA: TGTGCCAGCAGACAGGGTGGGGCCACTCAAGAGACCCAGTACTTC.

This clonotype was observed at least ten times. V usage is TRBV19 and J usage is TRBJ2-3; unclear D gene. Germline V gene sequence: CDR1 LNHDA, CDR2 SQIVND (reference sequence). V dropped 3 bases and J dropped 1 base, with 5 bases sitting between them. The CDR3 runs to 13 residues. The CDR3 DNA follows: TGTGCCAGTAGTATCCAGGGCACAGATACGCAGTATTTT. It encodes CASSIQGTDTQYF.

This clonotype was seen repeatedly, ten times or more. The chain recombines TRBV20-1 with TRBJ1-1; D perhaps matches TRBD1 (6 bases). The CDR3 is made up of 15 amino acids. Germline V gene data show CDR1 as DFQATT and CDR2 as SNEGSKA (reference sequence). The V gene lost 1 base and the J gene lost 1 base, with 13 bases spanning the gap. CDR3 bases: TGCAGTGCTAGAGGGTCCGCCAGGGGGAACACTGAAGCTTTCTTT. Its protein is CSARGSARGNTEAFF.

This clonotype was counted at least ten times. DNA for the CDR3: TGTGCCAGCAGTCCTAGCGGGAGGGCCCCCTACGAGCAGTACTTC. Translation: CASSPSGRAPYEQYF. The chain is built from TRBV27 and TRBJ2-7, with 12 positions matching TRBD2. This CDR3 spans 15 amino acids. After removal of 5 bases from V and 2 bases from J, the junction contained 4 bases not matched to a gene. CDR1 and CDR2 from the germline V gene are MNHEY and SMNVEV (reference sequence).

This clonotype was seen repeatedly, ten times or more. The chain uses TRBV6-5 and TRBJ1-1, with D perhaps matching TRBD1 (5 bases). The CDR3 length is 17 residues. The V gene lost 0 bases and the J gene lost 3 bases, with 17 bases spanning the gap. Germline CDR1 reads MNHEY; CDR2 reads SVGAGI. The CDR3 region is CASSYSYAEGDDTEAFF. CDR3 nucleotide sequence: TGTGCCAGCAGTTACTCATATGCTGAAGGGGATGACACTGAAGCTTTCTTT.

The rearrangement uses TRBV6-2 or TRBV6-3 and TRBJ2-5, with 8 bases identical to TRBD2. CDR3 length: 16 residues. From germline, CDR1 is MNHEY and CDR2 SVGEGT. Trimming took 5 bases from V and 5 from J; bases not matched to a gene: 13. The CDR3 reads CASSLAGQPARETQYF. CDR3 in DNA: TGTGCCAGCAGTCTAGCGGGCCAACCCGCTAGGGAGACCCAGTACTTC.

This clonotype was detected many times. The CDR3 DNA sequence: TGTGCCAGCAGCTCACACCGAGATACGCAGTATTTT. This sequence encodes CASSSHRDTQYF. The chain uses TRBV7-8 and TRBJ2-3; D not resolved. Trimming took 4 bases from V and 5 from J, leaving 7 bases between them. Germline V gives CDR1 SGHVS, CDR2 FQNEAQ. The CDR3 contains 12 residues.

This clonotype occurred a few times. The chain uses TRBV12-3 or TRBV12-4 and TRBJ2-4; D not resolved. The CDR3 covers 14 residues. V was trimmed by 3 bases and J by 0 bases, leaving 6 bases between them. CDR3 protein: CASSFAVAKNIQYF. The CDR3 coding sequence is TGTGCCAGCAGTTTTGCCGTAGCCAAAAACATTCAGTACTTC.

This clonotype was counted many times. The CDR3 DNA reads as TGCAGCGTCATAGTCCCATCGCGGTATGACACTGAAGCTTTCTTT. This codes for CSVIVPSRYDTEAFF. The V and J genes are TRBV29-1 and TRBJ1-1; D is unresolved. Germline V lookup: CDR1 SQVTM, CDR2 ANQGSEA. V was shortened by 6 bases and J by 3 bases, with 20 bases between the two germline ends. CDR3 size: 15 residues.

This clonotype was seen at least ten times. CDR3 residues: CAISEPAQGEKLFF. CDR3 coding DNA: TGTGCCATCAGTGAACCGGCCCAGGGGGAAAAACTGTTTTTT. The chain recombines TRBV10-3 with TRBJ1-4; a weak D match, TRBD1 (6 bases). Per the germline V gene, CDR1 is ENHRY and CDR2 is SYGVKD. The CDR3 has 14 residues. Trimming stripped 3 bases from V and 8 bases from J, with 13 bases between.

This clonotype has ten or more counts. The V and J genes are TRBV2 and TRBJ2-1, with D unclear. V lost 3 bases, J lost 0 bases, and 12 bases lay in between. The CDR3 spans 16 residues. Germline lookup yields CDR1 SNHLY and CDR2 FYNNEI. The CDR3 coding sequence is TGTGCCAGCAGTGAGTTAGTCCAGAGCTCCTACAATGAGCAGTTCTTC. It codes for CASSELVQSSYNEQFF.

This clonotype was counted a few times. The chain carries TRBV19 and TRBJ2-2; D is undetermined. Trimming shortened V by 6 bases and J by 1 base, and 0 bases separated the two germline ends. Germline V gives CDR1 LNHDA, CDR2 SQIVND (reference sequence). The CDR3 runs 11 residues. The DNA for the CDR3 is TGTGCCAGTAGGAACACCGGGGAGCTGTTTTTT. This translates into CASRNTGELFF.

CDR3 nucleotide sequence: TGCGGCTTCGGACAGGGGAATGAAAAACTGTTTTTT. It specifies CGFGQGNEKLFF. This chain uses TRBV20-1 with TRBJ1-4, with TRBD1 matching over 9 bases. Germline-derived CDR1 and CDR2 are DFQATT and SNEGSKA (reference sequence). The CDR3 has 12 amino acids.

The CDR3 loop is CASSLAGGAKKETQYF. CDR3 bases: TGTGCCAGCAGCTTAGCGGGCGGGGCGAAGAAAGAGACCCAGTACTTC. The chain recombines TRBV7-2 with TRBJ2-5, with a possible D match to TRBD2 (6 bases). This CDR3 contains 16 residues. Germline V gene sequence: CDR1 SGHTA, CDR2 FQGNSA. V was trimmed by 0 bases and J by 3 bases, leaving 14 bases between them.

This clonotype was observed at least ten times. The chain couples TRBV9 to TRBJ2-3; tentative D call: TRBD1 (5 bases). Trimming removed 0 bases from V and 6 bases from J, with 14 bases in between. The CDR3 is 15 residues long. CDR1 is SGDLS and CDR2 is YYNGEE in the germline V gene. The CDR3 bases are TGTGCCAGCAGCGTAGAGGGCAGGGTCGTGGATACGCAGTATTTT. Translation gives CASSVEGRVVDTQYF.

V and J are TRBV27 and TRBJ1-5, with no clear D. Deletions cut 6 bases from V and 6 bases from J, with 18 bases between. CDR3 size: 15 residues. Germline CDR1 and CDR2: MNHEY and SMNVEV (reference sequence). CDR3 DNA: TGTGCCAGCAGGGAGACGGGGAGATCAGGTCAGCCCCAGCATTTT. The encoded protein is CASRETGRSGQPQHF.

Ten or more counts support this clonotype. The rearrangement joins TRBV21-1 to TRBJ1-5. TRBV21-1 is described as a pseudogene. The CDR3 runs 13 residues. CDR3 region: CASSKGGDQPQHF. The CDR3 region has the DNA TGTGCCAGCAGCAAAGGTGGGGATCAGCCCCAGCATTTT.